Each of the 28 T cell receptor beta chains below was sequenced from the same sample in a study of blood T cell repertoires in COVID-19. Measured with immunoSEQ multiplex PCR; TCRdb has only the in-frame clones, and not every one. The table lists about 220,000 clones, 87% of them singletons. Sample: PBMCs or T cells enriched from blood (not recorded which). These receptor sequences come from a woman under 40 with acute COVID-19.

This chain joins TRBV27 and TRBJ1-5; maybe TRBD1 (6 bases). CDR3 size: 14 residues. Germline V gene sequence: CDR1 MNHEY, CDR2 SMNVEV (reference sequence). The V end lost 4 bases, the J end lost 6 bases, and 13 bases lay between the germline ends. CDR3 in DNA: TGTGCCAGCAGTTATACAGGGTCAGGTCAGCCCCAGCATTTT. Its protein is CASSYTGSGQPQHF.

A word on this clone: A read error may account for a junction end that differs from germline. The chain joins TRBV7-7 to TRBJ2-1; D not resolved. CDR1 is SSHAT and CDR2 is FNYEAQ in the germline V gene (reference sequence). The CDR3 length is 15 residues. CDR3 loop: CASSLEISSYNEQFF. The CDR3, as DNA: TGTGCTAGCAGCTTAGAAATTAGCTCCTACAATGAGCAGTTCTTC.

The chain links TRBV4-1 to TRBJ2-1; tentative D call: TRBD2 (5 bases). Germline V gene data show CDR1 as MGHRA and CDR2 as YSYEKL. CDR3 length: 15 residues. The V and J ends lost 4 bases and 4 bases respectively, with 14 bases between them. The CDR3: CASSPATGEYNEQFF. The CDR3 bases are TGCGCCAGCAGCCCCGCCACCGGGGAGTACAATGAGCAGTTCTTC.

The chain is built from TRBV7-2 and TRBJ1-4; TRBD1 agrees at 9 bases. The CDR3 is 18 amino acids. Germline V gene data show CDR1 as SGHTA and CDR2 as FQGNSA. V lost 3 bases, J lost 2 bases, and 10 bases stayed unmatched. The CDR3 loop is CASSFPTGGRWTNEKLFF. For the CDR3, the DNA is TGTGCCAGCAGCTTCCCGACAGGGGGGCGATGGACTAATGAAAAACTGTTTTTT.

V gene TRBV19 combines with J gene TRBJ2-7; TRBD1 is a possible D gene (5 bases). V was pared by 1 base and J by 5 bases, with 9 bases between. Germline V gene lookup returns CDR1 LNHDA and CDR2 SQIVND (reference sequence). The CDR3 is made up of 13 amino acids. As DNA, the CDR3 is TGTGCCAGTAGTATAGTCATAGGGGACGAGCAGTACTTC. Translated, it gives CASSIVIGDEQYF.

V and J are TRBV18 and TRBJ2-7; the match to TRBD2 covers 7 bases. Losses at the gene ends were 0 bases for V and 1 base for J; bases not matched to a gene: 3. Per the germline V gene, CDR1 is KGHSH and CDR2 is LQKENI. CDR3 length: 15 amino acids. The CDR3 here is CASSPPGGRSYEQYF. The CDR3 DNA reads TGTGCCAGCTCACCACCGGGAGGGAGGTCCTACGAGCAGTACTTC.

The V and J genes are TRBV7-8 and TRBJ1-2; tentative D call: TRBD1 (6 bases). In germline, CDR1 is SGHVS, CDR2 FQNEAQ. Trimming removed 8 bases from V and 0 bases from J, with 16 bases in between. The CDR3 length is 15 residues. The CDR3 DNA is TGTGCCAGCCGTACAGGGAGTTCCCCTAACTATGGCTACACCTTC. This gives the protein CASRTGSSPNYGYTF. Variable domain in full (rest from reference TRBV7-8 and TRBJ1-2): GAGVSQSPRYKVAKRGQDVALRCDPISGHVSLFWYQQALGQGPEFLTYFQNEAQLDKSGLPSDRFFAERPEGSVSTLKIQRTQQEDSAVYLCASRTGSSPNYGYTFGSGTRLTVV.

The chain combines TRBV30 with TRBJ1-1, with no clear D. This CDR3 spans 13 amino acids. CDR1 is GTSNPN and CDR2 is SVGIG in the germline V gene (reference sequence). V was clipped by 0 bases and J by 6 bases, with 11 bases between them. The CDR3 bases are TGTGCCTGGAGTGTAAACCTGCGGGCTGAAGCTTTCTTT. It is translated as CAWSVNLRAEAFF.

This chain connects TRBV15 to TRBJ1-2, with 7 bases aligning to TRBD1. From germline, CDR1 is LNHNV and CDR2 YYDKDF (reference sequence). The CDR3 contains 15 residues. The junction had 5 bases not matched to a gene; V was cut back by 0 bases and J by 4 bases. This CDR3 is CATSRDLSGGYGYTF. The CDR3 nucleotides are TGTGCCACCAGCAGAGATCTTTCAGGGGGCTATGGCTACACCTTC.

The genes are TRBV9 and TRBJ2-7; 7 bases line up with TRBD1. This CDR3 is 14 amino acids long. With 0 bases clipped from V and 4 bases from J, the junction kept 4 bases outside the gene matches. Germline lookup yields CDR1 SGDLS and CDR2 YYNGEE. CDR3 bases: TGTGCCAGCAGCGTAGAGGGGACAGCATACGAGCAGTACTTC. Translation: CASSVEGTAYEQYF.

The chain employs TRBV7-8 and TRBJ1-2, with TRBD1 as a possible D gene (6 bases). The CDR3 is made up of 15 amino acids. Trimming stripped 0 bases from V and 4 bases from J, with 12 bases between. Germline values: CDR1 SGHVS, CDR2 FQNEAQ. CDR3 region: CASSLALGDTYGYTF. CDR3 bases: TGTGCCAGCAGCTTAGCCCTGGGGGACACCTATGGCTACACCTTC.

The chain joins TRBV29-1 to TRBJ1-1; TRBD1 is a possible D gene (5 bases). The CDR3 has 17 residues. Per the germline V gene, CDR1 is SQVTM and CDR2 is ANQGSEA. The CDR3, as DNA: TGCAGACGTTGTCCCCCCCCCTGGATACAGGTATACACTGAAGCTTTCTTT. Translation: CRRCPPPWIQVYTEAFF.

V and J are TRBV6-5 and TRBJ2-2; 9 bases agree with TRBD1. V dropped 0 bases and J dropped 3; count of bases not matched to a gene: 2. CDR3 size: 16 residues. Germline CDR1 reads MNHEY; CDR2 reads SVGAGI. The DNA for the CDR3 is TGTGCCAGCAGTTACTCTGGACAGGGGCACACCGGGGAGCTGTTTTTT. Translated: CASSYSGQGHTGELFF.

J is TRBJ2-5 and V is TRBV9; 7 bases match TRBD1. The V segment lost 3 bases and the J segment 1 base; nucleotides outside the gene matches: 3. There are 14 residues in the CDR3. In germline, CDR1 is SGDLS, CDR2 YYNGEE. The DNA of the CDR3 is TGTGCCAGCAGCGGGTCAGGGGGCCAAGAGACCCAGTACTTC. As protein: CASSGSGGQETQYF.

The chain employs TRBV5-8 and TRBJ1-5, with TRBD1 matching 7 bases. From germline, CDR1 is SGHTS and CDR2 YDEGEE. J gave up 2 bases and V 0 bases, and 2 bases lay outside the gene matches. CDR3 length: 15 amino acids. CDR3 in amino acids: CASSLVGGRNQPQHF. The CDR3 nucleotides are TGTGCCAGCAGCTTGGTAGGGGGCCGCAATCAGCCCCAGCATTTT.

This chain connects TRBV10-1 to TRBJ2-1, with D possibly TRBD2 on 6 matching bases. V lost 4 bases and J 5 bases, leaving 18 bases between the germline ends. Germline loops: CDR1 WNHNN, CDR2 SYGVQD (reference sequence). The CDR3 is made up of 16 amino acids. Here the CDR3 reads CASSGRDSPYNNEQFF. The CDR3 bases are TGCGCCAGCAGTGGACGGGACTCCCCTTATAACAATGAGCAGTTCTTC.

The rearrangement uses TRBV10-3 and TRBJ1-6; unclear D gene. The CDR3 length is 17 residues. The germline gives CDR1 ENHRY, CDR2 SYGVKD. Trimming cost V 0 bases and J 8 bases, with 17 bases left between them. CDR3 loop: CAISESFRTKDYSPLHF. The CDR3 region has the DNA TGTGCCATCAGTGAGTCCTTCCGAACTAAGGATTATTCACCCCTCCACTTT.

This chain uses TRBV19 with TRBJ1-2, with unresolved D. Trimming removed 3 bases at V and 4 bases at J, with 15 bases between. Germline CDR1 reads LNHDA; CDR2 reads SQIVND (reference sequence). This CDR3 contains 15 residues. The chain's CDR3 is CASSIGTPLTYGYTF. CDR3 DNA sequence: TGTGCCAGTAGTATCGGTACGCCTCTCACCTATGGCTACACCTTC.

This clone was counted a few times. V usage is TRBV27 and J usage is TRBJ2-2; 9 bases align to TRBD1. The germline V gene encodes CDR1 MNHEY and CDR2 SMNVEV (reference sequence). The V segment lost 7 bases and the J segment 3 bases; nucleotides outside the gene matches: 3. The CDR3 extends over 14 amino acids. The DNA of the CDR3 is TGTGCCAGCATGGGGACAGGGTACACCGGGGAGCTGTTTTTT. It specifies CASMGTGYTGELFF.

The chain has TRBV15 and TRBJ1-1; D is undetermined. CDR3 length: 13 amino acids. The germline CDR1 and CDR2 sequences are LNHNV and YYDKDF (reference sequence). V shed 7 bases and J shed 1 base, with 10 bases lying between them. CDR3 sequence (DNA): TGTGCCACCACCAAGTCAGGGAACACTGAAGCTTTCTTT. It yields the protein CATTKSGNTEAFF. The whole variable domain, filled in from reference TRBV15 and TRBJ1-1, reads DAMVIQNPRYQVTQFGKPVTLSCSQTLNHNVMYWYQQKSSQAPKLLFHYYDKDFNNEADTPDNFQSRRPNTSFCFLDIRSPGLGDTAMYLCATTKSGNTEAFFGQGTRLTVV.

The V and J genes are TRBV12-5 and TRBJ2-7; 8 bases are shared with TRBD2. Germline V CDR1 and CDR2: LGHNT, FRNRAP. Trimming removed 5 bases from V and 7 bases from J; junction bases left unmatched: 10. The CDR3 totals 14 residues. Written as DNA, the CDR3 is TGTGCTAGTGGTGTCGGGACTAGGACGTGGGAGCAGTACTTC. Its translation is CASGVGTRTWEQYF.

This chain links TRBV6-2 or TRBV6-3 with TRBJ1-5, with D possibly TRBD1 on 6 matching bases. Trimming took 6 bases from V and 6 from J, leaving 21 bases between them. The CDR3 has 16 residues. The germline gives CDR1 MNHEY, CDR2 SVGEGT. Here the CDR3 DNA reads TGTGCCAGCAGCTTCATGGAACAGGGAGCAGGTCAGCCCCAGCATTTT. Amino acids: CASSFMEQGAGQPQHF.

This sequence joins TRBV10-2 and TRBJ2-1; the D is unclear. The germline V gene encodes CDR1 WSHSY and CDR2 SAAADI. The CDR3 sequence is 13 residues long. Trimming stripped 10 bases from V and 2 bases from J, with 12 bases between. CDR3 in amino acids: CATTNQTYNEQFF. As DNA, the CDR3 is TGCGCCACAACCAACCAGACCTACAATGAGCAGTTCTTC.

The chain joins TRBV30 to TRBJ1-2, with 7 bases fitting TRBD1. This CDR3 is 13 amino acids long. The junction had 9 bases not matched to a gene; V was cut back by 8 bases and J by 3 bases. Germline-derived CDR1 and CDR2 are GTSNPN and SVGIG (reference sequence). The CDR3 here is CASRTGDDYGYTF. CDR3 nucleotide sequence: TGTGCCAGTAGAACAGGGGACGACTATGGCTACACCTTC.

The chain is built from TRBV4-1 and TRBJ1-1; D call uncertain. This CDR3 comprises 13 residues. V was trimmed by 3 bases and J by 5 bases, leaving 10 bases between them. Germline loops: CDR1 MGHRA, CDR2 YSYEKL. For the CDR3, the DNA is TGCGCCAGCAGCCACCCCTTGAGGACTGAAGCTTTCTTT. The encoded protein is CASSHPLRTEAFF.

The sample holds one count of this clone. CDR3 DNA sequence: TGTGCCAGCAGTGAACCTTTAGGGGAGCTGTTTTTT. Translating it yields CASSEPLGELFF. This chain links TRBV25-1 with TRBJ2-2; no definite D call. The V and J ends lost 2 bases and 8 bases respectively, with 6 bases between them. CDR3 length: 12 residues. Germline CDR1 is MGHDK and CDR2 is SYGVNS.

This chain connects TRBV18 to TRBJ2-3, with a possible D match to TRBD1 (5 bases). Trimming removed 7 bases from V and 6 bases from J, with 14 bases in between. CDR1 is KGHSH, CDR2 LQKENI, per germline. The CDR3 extends over 13 amino acids. The CDR3 reads CASYSGNWDTQYF. In DNA form, the CDR3 reads TGTGCCAGCTATTCAGGGAATTGGGATACGCAGTATTTT.

The rearrangement joins TRBV7-9 to TRBJ2-2; D is uncertain. V was pared by 5 bases and J by 4 bases, with 11 bases between. Germline V gene lookup returns CDR1 SEHNR and CDR2 FQNEAQ (reference sequence). The CDR3 has 14 amino acids. The CDR3 nucleotides read TGTGCCAGCAGCCTCGGTCTTGCCACCGGGGAGCTGTTTTTT. Protein product: CASSLGLATGELFF.